The rows below give T cell receptor beta chains drawn from one sample of a study of T-cell memory formation after mild COVID-19. TCRdb processed the 5' RACE reads anew with MiXCR; each CDR3 protein has one entry. The table has 300,000 or so distinct CDR3 sequences, 15% to 20% seen once. The sequencing sample was made of PBMCs or a T cell subset sorted from them (not recorded which). The receptors were gathered from a man younger than 30 who had mild COVID-19 (a few samples of this study predate the infection). Cell type and time point are not known. Both conserved end residues are part of each CDR3. A D gene is named only where the DNA matches it firmly. Clone size is shown for a subset of rows, as once, few, many or a class of expanded clone.

.	TRBV30	few	TRBJ2-6	CAWSAGSPSGANVLTF	TGTGCCTGGAGTGCAGGCAGTCCCTCTGGGGCCAACGTCCTGACTTTC
.	TRBV7-3	few	TRBJ1-2	CASSSQGNNYGYTF	TGTGCCAGCAGTTCTCAGGGGAATAACTATGGCTACACCTTC
TRBD1	TRBV11-2	.	TRBJ1-2	CASSPRTGEGYTF	TGTGCCAGCAGCCCCCGGACAGGGGAGGGCTACACCTTC
TRBD1	TRBV20-1	many	TRBJ2-1	CTSRDRGYYNEQFF	TGCACCTCCCGGGACAGGGGTTATTACAATGAGCAGTTCTTC
.	TRBV28	few	TRBJ1-6	CASSFPQGSSYNSPLHF	TGTGCCAGCAGTTTCCCCCAGGGGAGCTCCTATAATTCACCCCTCCACTTT
.	TRBV5-1	.	TRBJ1-6	CASSGRGYNSPLHF	TGCGCCAGCAGCGGAAGAGGATATAATTCACCCCTCCACTTT
.	TRBV7-2	.	TRBJ2-7	CASSSPTSYEQYF	TGTGCCAGCAGCTCCCCAACCTCCTACGAGCAGTACTTC
.	TRBV12-3/TRBV12-4	few	TRBJ2-5	CASGKADQETQYF	TGTGCCAGCGGGAAAGCGGACCAAGAGACCCAGTACTTC
TRBD1	TRBV28	many	TRBJ2-2	CASRPTPGQGTLFLRELFF	TGTGCCAGCAGGCCGACCCCGGGACAGGGGACTCTCTTCCTGCGAGAGCTGTTTTTT
.	TRBV7-9	.	TRBJ1-5	CASSFGGLEPQHF	TGTGCCAGCAGCTTCGGGGGTTTGGAGCCCCAGCATTTT
TRBD2	TRBV5-4	many	TRBJ2-3	CASSFSGGSTDTQYF	TGTGCCAGCAGCTTTAGCGGGGGGTCCACAGATACGCAGTATTTT
TRBD1	TRBV20-1	few	TRBJ2-2	CSAEGTGGTGELFF	TGCAGTGCGGAGGGGACAGGAGGGACCGGGGAGCTGTTTTTT
TRBD1	TRBV6-5	few	TRBJ1-3	CASRHRGHGNTIYF	TGTGCCAGCAGGCACAGGGGGCATGGAAACACCATATATTTT
TRBD2	TRBV20-1	few	TRBJ2-5	CSAFPASGKETQYF	TGCAGTGCTTTTCCGGCTAGCGGGAAGGAGACCCAGTACTTC
TRBD1	TRBV7-6	many	TRBJ1-4	CASSRRQGNEKLFF	TGTGCCAGCAGCCGTCGACAGGGAAATGAAAAACTGTTTTTT
TRBD2	TRBV12-3/TRBV12-4	.	TRBJ2-3	CASSFPRGGQDTQYF	TGTGCCAGCAGTTTCCCCCGGGGGGGTCAGGATACGCAGTATTTT
.	TRBV5-1	many	TRBJ2-2	CASSSILKGGELFF	TGCGCCAGCAGCTCCATATTGAAGGGCGGGGAGCTGTTTTTT
.	TRBV28	.	TRBJ2-3	CASSPSGEGDTQYF	TGTGCCAGCAGTCCCTCGGGCGAAGGGGATACGCAGTATTTT
.	TRBV5-1	.	TRBJ1-2	CASSPYGLGYTF	TGCGCCAGCAGCCCTTACGGACTAGGCTACACCTTC
.	TRBV6-5	.	TRBJ1-1	CASSNSLRGGMNTEAFF	TGTGCCAGCAGTAATTCTCTCAGGGGCGGGATGAACACTGAAGCTTTCTTT
.	TRBV20-1	.	TRBJ1-5	CSARGVGGVDQPQHF	TGCAGTGCTAGAGGGGTGGGGGGCGTCGATCAGCCCCAGCATTTT
TRBD1	TRBV20-1	many	TRBJ2-5	CSADRGRVSETQYF	TGCAGTGCCGACAGGGGGCGCGTGTCAGAGACCCAGTACTTC
TRBD1	TRBV5-1	.	TRBJ1-2	CASSLAQYEQGQPPYGYTF	TGCGCCAGCAGCTTGGCCCAATACGAACAGGGGCAACCTCCCTATGGCTACACCTTC
.	TRBV12-3/TRBV12-4	few	TRBJ2-7	CASSPNYFSSYEQYF	TGTGCCAGCAGCCCTAACTACTTTTCAAGCTACGAGCAGTACTTC
.	TRBV4-3	few	TRBJ1-5	CASSQDRAGDQPQHF	TGCGCCAGCAGCCAAGATCGGGCAGGGGACCAGCCCCAGCATTTT
.	TRBV6-2/TRBV6-3	.	TRBJ1-5	CASSSLEGSQPQHF	TGTGCCAGCAGTTCCCTGGAGGGGTCTCAGCCCCAGCATTTT
TRBD2	TRBV12-3/TRBV12-4	many	TRBJ2-1	CASSLRRGGLGEQFF	TGTGCCAGCAGTTTGCGGCGGGGGGGCCTAGGTGAGCAGTTCTTC
TRBD1	TRBV9	.	TRBJ2-7	CASSRDREFYEQYF	TGTGCCAGCAGTCGGGACAGGGAATTCTACGAGCAGTACTTC
TRBD1	TRBV5-1	few	TRBJ2-5	CASSQGQGAMETQYF	TGCGCCAGCAGCCAGGGACAGGGGGCGATGGAGACCCAGTACTTC
.	TRBV18	few	TRBJ1-1	CASSPVTSNTEAFF	TGTGCCAGCTCACCGGTCACGTCGAACACTGAAGCTTTCTTT
TRBD2	TRBV4-3	many	TRBJ2-2	CASSQRSGDTGELFF	TGCGCCAGCAGCCAAAGAAGCGGGGACACCGGGGAGCTGTTTTTT
.	TRBV24-1	few	TRBJ2-2	CATSDWDFSNTGELFF	TGTGCCACCAGTGACTGGGACTTTAGTAACACCGGGGAGCTGTTTTTT
.	TRBV30	few	TRBJ2-1	CAWSVGGRQFF	TGTGCCTGGAGTGTCGGGGGGCGGCAGTTCTTC
.	TRBV20-1	few	TRBJ2-3	CSARWGASTDTQYF	TGCAGTGCTAGATGGGGGGCTAGCACAGATACGCAGTATTTT
.	TRBV5-1	many	TRBJ2-6	CASSLRISGANVLTF	TGCGCCAGCAGCCTCCGAATCTCTGGGGCCAACGTCCTGACTTTC
TRBD1	TRBV2	few	TRBJ1-1	CASTQEGQGQTEAFF	TGTGCCAGCACCCAAGAGGGACAGGGGCAAACTGAAGCTTTCTTT
.	TRBV9	few	TRBJ2-3	CACATGHADTQYF	TGTGCCTGTGCGACAGGCCATGCAGATACGCAGTATTTT
.	TRBV7-9	.	TRBJ1-1	CASSLGGVGRAGTEAFF	TGTGCCAGCAGCTTAGGGGGGGTCGGCAGGGCCGGCACTGAAGCTTTCTTT
.	TRBV12-3/TRBV12-4	many	TRBJ1-2	CASSPNYGYTF	TGTGCCAGCAGTCCAAACTATGGCTACACCTTC
.	TRBV9	.	TRBJ2-1	CASSVGLTYNEQFF	TGTGCCAGCAGCGTAGGACTAACCTACAATGAGCAGTTCTTC
.	TRBV6-6	few	TRBJ1-2	CASSGRGNYGYTF	TGTGCCAGCAGTGGCAGGGGAAACTATGGCTACACCTTC
TRBD1	TRBV3-1	.	TRBJ1-6	CASSARQGAFSNSPLHF	TGTGCCAGCAGCGCCCGACAGGGGGCCTTCTCTAATTCACCCCTCCACTTT
.	TRBV7-9	.	TRBJ1-1	CASSPTDVEAFF	TGTGCCAGCAGTCCTACCGACGTTGAAGCTTTCTTT
TRBD1	TRBV5-1	few	TRBJ1-2	CASSSRTGRRGYTF	TGCGCCAGCAGCTCCCGGACAGGGCGCAGGGGCTACACCTTC
.	TRBV7-2	.	TRBJ1-2	CASSLSPTLGYTF	TGTGCCAGCAGCTTATCCCCAACATTGGGCTACACCTTC
.	TRBV27	.	TRBJ2-7	CASSGDSSYEQYF	TGTGCCAGCAGTGGTGACAGTAGCTACGAGCAGTACTTC
.	TRBV13	few	TRBJ2-3	CASSHPGYTDTQYF	TGTGCCAGCAGCCACCCAGGGTACACAGATACGCAGTATTTT
.	TRBV5-1	.	TRBJ2-4	CASSLGGAKNIQYF	TGCGCCAGCAGCTTGGGAGGGGCCAAAAACATTCAGTACTTC
.	TRBV25-1	many	TRBJ1-2	CASREREGYTF	TGTGCCAGCAGAGAGAGGGAGGGCTACACCTTC